This T cell receptor beta chain is from a study of early T cells in non-severe SARS-CoV-2 infection. This CDR3 is built from 11 residues. The germline gives CDR1 LNHDA, CDR2 SQIVND (reference sequence). Trimming removed 3 bases at V and 13 bases at J, with 9 bases between. TCRdb reprocessed the 5' RACE reads via MiXCR and lists one record per CDR3 protein. The profile covers 100,000 to 150,000 distinct CDR3 sequences, with just under 15% appearing a single time and 21% taken by the ten largest. This clonotype appeared many times. This clonotype was sampled from an adult who was a healthcare worker with PCR-confirmed SARS-CoV-2 infection or an uninfected control (not recorded which). The sequenced sample was whole blood. J is TRBJ1-4 and V is TRBV19, with D possibly matching TRBD1 (5 bases). The CDR3 DNA reads as TGTGCCAGTAGTATCGCGGGGCGACTGTTTTTT. It translates to CASSIAGRLFF.